The T cell receptor (beta chain) under discussion was sequenced for a study of human T cells and chemical hapten exposure. The wider study: On around 2 cm by around 2 cm of upper inner arm skin, sensitization was performed with 2% DPC.

The study's library attached unique molecular identifiers to single cDNA molecules. TCRdb reprocessed the RACE reads via MiXCR and lists one record per CDR3 protein. Of approximately 87,000 distinct CDR3 sequences listed, around 10% are singletons. In this sample, this clonotype turned up many times. The time point is: patch test 2, 6 weeks after DPC sensitization. This sample's treatment: therapeutic diphenylcyclopropenone sensitization with weekly scalp DPC. Germline CDR1 and CDR2: SGDLS and YYNGEE. CDR3 length: 15 amino acids. V lost 4 bases and J lost 3, with 11 bases in between. The TCR comes from a woman between 35 and 50 years old with alopecia areata. Some clones in this sample may be carry-over from other donors' samples. The chain recombines TRBV9 with TRBJ1-6; D is ambiguous. Here the sequenced sample was whole blood, taken in connection with sensitization to the hapten diphenylcyclopropenone (DPC). CDR3 in amino acids: CASSTSGGYNSPLHF. CDR3 sequence (DNA): TGTGCCAGCAGCACCAGTGGCGGCTATAATTCACCCCTCCACTTT.